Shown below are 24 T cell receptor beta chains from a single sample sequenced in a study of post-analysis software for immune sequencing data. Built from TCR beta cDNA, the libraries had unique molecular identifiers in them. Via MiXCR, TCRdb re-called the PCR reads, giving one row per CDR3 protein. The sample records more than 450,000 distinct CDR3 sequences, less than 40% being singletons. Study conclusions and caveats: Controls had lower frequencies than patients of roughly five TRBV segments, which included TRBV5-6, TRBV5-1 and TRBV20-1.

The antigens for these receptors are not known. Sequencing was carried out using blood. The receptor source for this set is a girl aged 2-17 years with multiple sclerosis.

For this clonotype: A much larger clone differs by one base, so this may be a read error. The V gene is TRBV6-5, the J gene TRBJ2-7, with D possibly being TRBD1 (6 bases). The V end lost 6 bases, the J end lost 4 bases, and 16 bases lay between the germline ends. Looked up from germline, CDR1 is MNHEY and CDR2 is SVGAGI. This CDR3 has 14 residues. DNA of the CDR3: TGTGCCAGCAGGCGCGGCAGGGGCGGGTACGAGCAGTACTTC. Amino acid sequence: CASRRGRGGYEQYF.

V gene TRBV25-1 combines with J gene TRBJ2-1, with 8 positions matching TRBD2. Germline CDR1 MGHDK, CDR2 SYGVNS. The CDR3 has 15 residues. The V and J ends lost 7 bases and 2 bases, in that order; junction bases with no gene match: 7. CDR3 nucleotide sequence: TGTGCCAGCACACAATCGGGGGGGGCCTACAATGAGCAGTTCTTC. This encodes CASTQSGGAYNEQFF.

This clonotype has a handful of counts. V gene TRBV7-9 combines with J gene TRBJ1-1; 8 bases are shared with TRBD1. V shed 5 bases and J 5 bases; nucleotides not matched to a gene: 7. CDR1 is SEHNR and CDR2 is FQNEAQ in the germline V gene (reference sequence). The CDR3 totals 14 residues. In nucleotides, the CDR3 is TGTGCCAGCAGCAGAATGACAGGGGATACTGAAGCTTTCTTT. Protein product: CASSRMTGDTEAFF.

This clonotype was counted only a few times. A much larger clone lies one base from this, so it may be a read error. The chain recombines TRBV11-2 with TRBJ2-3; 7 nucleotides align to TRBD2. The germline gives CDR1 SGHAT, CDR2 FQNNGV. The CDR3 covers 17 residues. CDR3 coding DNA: TGTGCCAGCAGCTCCCCAACCGCGGGGGTCAGCACAGATTCGCAGTATTTT. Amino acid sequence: CASSSPTAGVSTDSQYF.

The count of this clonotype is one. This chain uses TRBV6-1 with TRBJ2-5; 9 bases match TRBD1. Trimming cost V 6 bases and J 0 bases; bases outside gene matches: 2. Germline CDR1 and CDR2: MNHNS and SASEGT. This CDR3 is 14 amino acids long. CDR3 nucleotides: TGTGCCAGCAGCCGGACAGGGGACCAAGAGACCCAGTACTTC. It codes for CASSRTGDQETQYF.

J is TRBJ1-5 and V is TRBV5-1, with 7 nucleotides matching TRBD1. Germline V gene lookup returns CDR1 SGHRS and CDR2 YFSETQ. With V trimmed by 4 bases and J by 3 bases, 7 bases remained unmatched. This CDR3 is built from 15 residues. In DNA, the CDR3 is TGCGCCAGCAGCCCCGGGACAGCCTACAATCAGCCCCAGCATTTT. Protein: CASSPGTAYNQPQHF.

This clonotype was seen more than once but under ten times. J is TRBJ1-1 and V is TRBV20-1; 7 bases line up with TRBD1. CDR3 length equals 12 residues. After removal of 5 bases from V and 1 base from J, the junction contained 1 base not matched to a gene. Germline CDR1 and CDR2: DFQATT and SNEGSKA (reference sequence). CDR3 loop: CSAGQANTEAFF. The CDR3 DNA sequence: TGCAGTGCTGGACAGGCGAACACTGAAGCTTTCTTT.

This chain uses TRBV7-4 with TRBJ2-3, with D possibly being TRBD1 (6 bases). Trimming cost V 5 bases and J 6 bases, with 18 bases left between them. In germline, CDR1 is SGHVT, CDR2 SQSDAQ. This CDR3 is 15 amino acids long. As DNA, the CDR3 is TGTGCCAGCAGCGGGGACACAGCTCCTCCCGATACGCAGTATTTT. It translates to CASSGDTAPPDTQYF. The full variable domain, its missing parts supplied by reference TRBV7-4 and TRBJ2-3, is GAGVSQSPRYKVAKRGRDVALRCDSISGHVTLYWYRQTLGQGSEVLTYSQSDAQRDKSGRPSGRFSAERPERSVSTLKIQRTEQGDSAVYLCASSGDTAPPDTQYFGPGTRLTVL.

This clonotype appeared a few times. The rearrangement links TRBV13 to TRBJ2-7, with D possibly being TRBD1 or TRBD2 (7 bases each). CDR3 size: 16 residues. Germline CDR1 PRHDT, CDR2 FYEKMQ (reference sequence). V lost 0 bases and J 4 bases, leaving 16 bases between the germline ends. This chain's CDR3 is CASSLGSTGRVYEQYF. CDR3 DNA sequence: TGTGCCAGCAGCTTAGGCTCGACAGGGAGGGTGTACGAGCAGTACTTC. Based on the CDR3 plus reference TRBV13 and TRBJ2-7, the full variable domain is AAGVIQSPRHLIKEKRETATLKCYPIPRHDTVYWYQQGPGQDPQFLISFYEKMQSDKGSIPDRFSAQQFSDYHSELNMSSLELGDSALYFCASSLGSTGRVYEQYFGPGTRLTVT.

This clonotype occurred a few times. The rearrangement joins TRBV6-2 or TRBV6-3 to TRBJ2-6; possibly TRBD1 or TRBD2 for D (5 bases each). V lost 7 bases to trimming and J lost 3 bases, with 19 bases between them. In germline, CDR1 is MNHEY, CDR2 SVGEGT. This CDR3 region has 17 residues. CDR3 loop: CASISRMWGSGANVLTF. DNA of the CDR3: TGTGCCAGCATCTCACGAATGTGGGGGAGTGGGGCCAACGTCCTGACTTTC.

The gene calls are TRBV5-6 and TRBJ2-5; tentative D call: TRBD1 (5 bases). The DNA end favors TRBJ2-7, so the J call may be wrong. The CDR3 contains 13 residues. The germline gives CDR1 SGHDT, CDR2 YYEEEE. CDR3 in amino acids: CASSLGDSSEQYF. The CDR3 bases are TGTGCCAGCAGCTTGGGTGACAGCTCCGAGCAGTACTTC.

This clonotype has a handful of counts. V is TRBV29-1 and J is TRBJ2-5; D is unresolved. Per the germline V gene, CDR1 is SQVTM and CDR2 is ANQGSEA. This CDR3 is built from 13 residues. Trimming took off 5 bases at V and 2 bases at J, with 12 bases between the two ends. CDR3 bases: TGCAGCGTTTCCTACAGTTATCAAGAGACCCAGTACTTC. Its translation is CSVSYSYQETQYF.

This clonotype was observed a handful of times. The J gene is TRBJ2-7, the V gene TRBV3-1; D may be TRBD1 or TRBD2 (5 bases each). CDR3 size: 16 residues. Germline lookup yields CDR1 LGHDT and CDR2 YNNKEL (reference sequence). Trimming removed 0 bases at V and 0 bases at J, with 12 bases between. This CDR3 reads CASSQDLGTHSYEQYF. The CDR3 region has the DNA TGTGCCAGCAGCCAAGATCTGGGGACCCACTCCTACGAGCAGTACTTC.

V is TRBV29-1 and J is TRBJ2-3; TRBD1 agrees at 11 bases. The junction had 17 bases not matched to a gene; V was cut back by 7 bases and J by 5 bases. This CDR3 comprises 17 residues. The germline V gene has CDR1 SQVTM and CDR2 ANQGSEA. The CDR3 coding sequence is TGCAGCGCCCTGATTAGGTGGACAGGGGGCTCAAAAGATACGCAGTATTTT. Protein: CSALIRWTGGSKDTQYF.

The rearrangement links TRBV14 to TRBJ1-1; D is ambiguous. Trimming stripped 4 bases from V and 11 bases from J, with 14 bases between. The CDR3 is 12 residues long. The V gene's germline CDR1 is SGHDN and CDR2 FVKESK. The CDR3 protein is CASSPDPLGAFF. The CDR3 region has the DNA TGTGCCAGCAGCCCCGACCCCCTGGGGGCTTTCTTT. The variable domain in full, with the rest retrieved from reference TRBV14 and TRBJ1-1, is EAGVTQFPSHSVIEKGQTVTLRCDPISGHDNLYWYRRVMGKEIKFLLHFVKESKQDESGMPNNRFLAERTGGTYSTLKVQPAELEDSGVYFCASSPDPLGAFFGQGTRLTVV.

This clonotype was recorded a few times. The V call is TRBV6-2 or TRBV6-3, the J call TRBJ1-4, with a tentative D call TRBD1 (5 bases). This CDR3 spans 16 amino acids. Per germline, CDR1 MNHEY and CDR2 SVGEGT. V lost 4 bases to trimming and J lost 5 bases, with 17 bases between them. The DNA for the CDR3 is TGTGCCAGCAGTTTTTCAAACCGGGACGCGAATGAAAAACTGTTTTTT. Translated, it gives CASSFSNRDANEKLFF.

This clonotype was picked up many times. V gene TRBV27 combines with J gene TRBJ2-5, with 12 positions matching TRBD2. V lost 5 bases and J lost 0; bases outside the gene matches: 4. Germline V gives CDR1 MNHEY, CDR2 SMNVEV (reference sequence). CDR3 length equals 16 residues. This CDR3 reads CASSPWTSGDQETQYF. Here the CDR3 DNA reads TGTGCCAGCAGTCCCTGGACTAGCGGGGACCAAGAGACCCAGTACTTC.

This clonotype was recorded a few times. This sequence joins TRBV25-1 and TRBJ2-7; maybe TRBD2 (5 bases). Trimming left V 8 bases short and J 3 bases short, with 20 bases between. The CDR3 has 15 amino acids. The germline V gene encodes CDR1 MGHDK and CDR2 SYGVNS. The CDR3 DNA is TGTGCCAGCCCAACCGGGGTACAGACCCTCTACGAGCAGTACTTC. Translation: CASPTGVQTLYEQYF.

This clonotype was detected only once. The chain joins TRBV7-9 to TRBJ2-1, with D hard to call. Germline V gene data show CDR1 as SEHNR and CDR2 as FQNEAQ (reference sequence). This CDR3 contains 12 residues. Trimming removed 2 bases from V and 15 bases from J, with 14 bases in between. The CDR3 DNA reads TGTGCCAGCAGCTTAACCCAGGTCGGACGGTTCTTC. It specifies CASSLTQVGRFF.

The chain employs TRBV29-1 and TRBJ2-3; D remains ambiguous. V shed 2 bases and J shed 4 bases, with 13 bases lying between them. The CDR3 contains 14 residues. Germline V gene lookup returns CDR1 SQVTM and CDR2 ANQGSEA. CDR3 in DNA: TGCAGCGTTGAAAAGGGTGATTGGGCAGATACGCAGTATTTT. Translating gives CSVEKGDWADTQYF.

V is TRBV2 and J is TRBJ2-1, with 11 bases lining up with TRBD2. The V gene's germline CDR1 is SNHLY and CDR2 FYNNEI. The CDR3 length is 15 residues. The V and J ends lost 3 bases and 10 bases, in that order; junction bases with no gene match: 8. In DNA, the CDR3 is TGTGCCAGCAGTGAGGCCCTAGCGGGGGGCCTCGAGCAGTTCTTC. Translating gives CASSEALAGGLEQFF.

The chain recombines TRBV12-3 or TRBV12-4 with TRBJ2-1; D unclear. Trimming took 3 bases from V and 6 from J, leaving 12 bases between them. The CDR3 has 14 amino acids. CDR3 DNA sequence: TGTGCCAGCAGTTTTGGGCTAACACCCAATGAGCAGTTCTTC. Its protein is CASSFGLTPNEQFF.

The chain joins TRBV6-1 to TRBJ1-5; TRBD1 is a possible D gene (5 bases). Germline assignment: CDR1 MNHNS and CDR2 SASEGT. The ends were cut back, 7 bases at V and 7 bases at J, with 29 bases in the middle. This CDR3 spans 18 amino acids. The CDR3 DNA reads TGTGCCAGCACCACCGGATCCGACAGTGGTGGTTCCTCCCAGCCCCAGCATTTT. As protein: CASTTGSDSGGSSQPQHF.

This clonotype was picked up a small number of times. The CDR3 loop is CASSQRQGPNEQFF. The DNA of the CDR3 is TGCGCCAGCAGCCAACGACAGGGGCCGAATGAGCAGTTCTTC. The chain combines TRBV4-1 with TRBJ2-1; 8 nucleotides match TRBD1. The V gene's germline CDR1 is MGHRA and CDR2 YSYEKL. This CDR3 contains 14 residues. The junction had 4 bases not matched to a gene; V was cut back by 2 bases and J by 7 bases.